This entry lists 21 T cell receptor beta chains sequenced from one sample in a study of cytomegalovirus exposure and HLA in healthy donors. The PCR made use of 60 Vbeta and 13 Jbeta primers. Libraries were prepared by immunoSEQ multiplex PCR; TCRdb keeps only in-frame clonotypes and omits some of them. The sample consists of about 100,000 clones, approximately 80% of them appearing once. The specimen was PBMCs. The receptors shown here come from a male donor in good health and CMV-seronegative.

J is TRBJ2-3 and V is TRBV5-8, with D unresolved. The V gene lost 0 bases and the J gene lost 0 bases, with 8 bases spanning the gap. The length of the CDR3 is 15 residues. CDR1 SGHTS and CDR2 YDEGEE come from the germline V gene. CDR3 loop: CASSLETYSTDTQYF. Here the CDR3 DNA reads TGTGCCAGCAGCTTGGAAACATACAGCACAGATACGCAGTATTTT.

In its sample, this clone was seen a few times. The chain recombines TRBV23-1 with TRBJ2-5; D is ambiguous. TRBV23-1 is noted as an ORF with a role that remains uncertain. CDR3 length: 17 amino acids. V was shortened by 4 bases and J by 3 bases, with 21 bases between the two germline ends. The CDR3 sequence is CASSRNSPTRRKETQYF. The CDR3 coding sequence is TGCGCCAGCAGTCGCAACAGCCCAACCCGACGGAAAGAGACCCAGTACTTC.

J is TRBJ2-7 and V is TRBV19; D uncertain. V lost 3 bases to trimming and J lost 1 base, with 7 bases between them. The germline V gene encodes CDR1 LNHDA and CDR2 SQIVND (reference sequence). This CDR3 is built from 13 residues. The CDR3 coding sequence is TGTGCCAGTAGTATCGCGAGGTCCTACGAGCAGTACTTC. This sequence encodes CASSIARSYEQYF.

The chain combines TRBV6-4 with TRBJ2-1, with 9 bases fitting TRBD2. V shed 6 bases, J shed 9 bases, and the junction held 9 bases outside the gene matches. CDR3 length equals 14 residues. In germline, CDR1 is MRHNA, CDR2 SNTAGT. CDR3 bases: TGTGCCAGCAGCGAAAATAGCGGGAGTGGTGAGCAGTTCTTC. This encodes CASSENSGSGEQFF.

The chain links TRBV9 to TRBJ2-7; possibly TRBD2 for D (6 bases). Germline V gene sequence: CDR1 SGDLS, CDR2 YYNGEE. The CDR3 is 15 residues long. V was cut by 0 bases and J by 0 bases, with 10 bases left in between. The CDR3 DNA follows: TGTGCCAGCAGCGTAGGCGGGGACCCCTCCTACGAGCAGTACTTC. Amino acid sequence: CASSVGGDPSYEQYF.

The chain uses TRBV19 and TRBJ2-6, with D maybe TRBD1 (5 bases). Germline V gene data show CDR1 as LNHDA and CDR2 as SQIVND (reference sequence). The germline V and J ends were trimmed by 2 bases and 0 bases, with 5 bases remaining between them. The length of the CDR3 is 15 residues. CDR3 protein: CASSIQGSGANVLTF. The CDR3 nucleotides read TGTGCCAGTAGTATACAGGGCTCTGGGGCCAACGTCCTGACTTTC.

The chain couples TRBV11-2 to TRBJ1-1; perhaps TRBD1 as D (5 bases). V dropped 1 base and J dropped 1 base, with 10 bases sitting between them. The germline gives CDR1 SGHAT, CDR2 FQNNGV. This CDR3 has 15 residues. CDR3 coding DNA: TGTGCCAGCAGCTTAGGGGGGGGAAGGAACACTGAAGCTTTCTTT. Translating gives CASSLGGGRNTEAFF.

This chain links TRBV29-1 with TRBJ1-6, with 7 nucleotides matching TRBD1. V shed 6 bases, J shed 7 bases, and the junction held 6 bases outside the gene matches. Germline V lookup: CDR1 SQVTM, CDR2 ANQGSEA. The CDR3 contains 13 residues. DNA for the CDR3: TGCAGCGTATTGACAGGGCGAAATTCACCCCTCCACTTT. Translating gives CSVLTGRNSPLHF.

The V call is TRBV28, the J call TRBJ2-7; 9 positions match TRBD2. Germline loops: CDR1 MDHEN, CDR2 SYDVKM. The trim removed 3 bases at V and 4 bases at J, leaving 16 bases unmatched. The CDR3 runs to 18 residues. CDR3 nucleotides: TGTGCCAGCAGTTTTTTTAGCGTACGGCGGGAGGGGAAGTACGAGCAGTACTTC. Encoded protein: CASSFFSVRREGKYEQYF.

The V gene is TRBV18, the J gene TRBJ1-5; 9 nucleotides align to TRBD1. J lost 0 bases, V lost 3 bases, and 3 bases had no gene match. The CDR3 is made up of 16 amino acids. Germline CDR1 KGHSH, CDR2 LQKENI. The CDR3 region is CASSPLDRGSNQPQHF. The CDR3 DNA follows: TGTGCCAGCTCACCGTTGGACAGGGGTAGCAATCAGCCCCAGCATTTT.

The rearrangement uses TRBV30 and TRBJ1-4; D unresolved. The CDR3 spans 15 residues. Per germline, CDR1 GTSNPN and CDR2 SVGIG (reference sequence). Trimming stripped 1 base from V and 0 bases from J, with 9 bases between. DNA of the CDR3: TGTGCCTGGAGTGGACACGTTGCAACTAATGAAAAACTGTTTTTT. Translating it yields CAWSGHVATNEKLFF.

This clone was picked up one time. This CDR3 is CASSVSGLNTGELFF. CDR3 DNA: TGTGCCAGCAGCGTAAGCGGATTAAACACCGGGGAGCTGTTTTTT. The chain employs TRBV9 and TRBJ2-2; D might be TRBD2 (5 bases). The CDR3 is made up of 15 amino acids. Trimming stripped 1 base from V and 2 bases from J, with 9 bases between. Germline V gene lookup returns CDR1 SGDLS and CDR2 YYNGEE. The complete variable domain, with remaining parts taken from reference TRBV9 and TRBJ2-2, reads DSGVTQTPKHLITATGQRVTLRCSPRSGDLSVYWYQQSLDQGLQFLIQYYNGEERAKGNILERFSAQQFPDLHSELNLSSLELGDSALYFCASSVSGLNTGELFFGEGSRLTVL.

This rearrangement joins TRBV7-6 to TRBJ1-1; 7 bases are shared with TRBD1. After removal of 4 bases from V and 3 bases from J, the junction contained 11 bases not matched to a gene. The CDR3 loop spans 16 amino acids. The germline gives CDR1 SGHVS, CDR2 FNYEAQ. CDR3 nucleotide sequence: TGTGCCAGCAGCTCACCCCACTACGGACAGGACACTGAAGCTTTCTTT. Amino acid sequence: CASSSPHYGQDTEAFF.

The chain joins TRBV6-1 to TRBJ2-4; the D gene is possibly TRBD2 (7 bases). Germline V gene data show CDR1 as MNHNS and CDR2 as SASEGT. The CDR3 contains 15 residues. In DNA form, the CDR3 reads TGTGCTACCAAGGAGGGGGGGGGAACCAAAAACATTCAGTACTTC. This encodes CATKEGGGTKNIQYF.

A single count supports this clone. The rearrangement links TRBV27 to TRBJ1-5; weak D call: TRBD1 (5 bases). The V gene's germline CDR1 is MNHEY and CDR2 SMNVEV (reference sequence). V was shortened by 3 bases and J by 5 bases, with 11 bases between the two germline ends. This CDR3 has 14 amino acids. CDR3 nucleotide sequence: TGTGCCAGCAGTTTCGGGGGTGGCGATCAGCCCCAGCATTTT. It is translated as CASSFGGGDQPQHF.

V and J are TRBV28 and TRBJ2-1; the D is unclear. Germline assignment: CDR1 MDHEN and CDR2 SYDVKM. The germline V and J ends were trimmed by 4 bases and 5 bases, with 18 bases remaining between them. The CDR3 extends over 16 amino acids. CDR3 amino acids: CASSSGGTELHNEQFF. In DNA form, the CDR3 reads TGTGCCAGCAGTTCCGGCGGCACTGAATTACACAATGAGCAGTTCTTC.

V gene TRBV10-1 combines with J gene TRBJ2-1; D is perhaps TRBD1 (5 bases). Germline CDR1 WNHNN, CDR2 SYGVQD (reference sequence). The ends were cut back, 6 bases at V and 3 bases at J, with 9 bases in the middle. CDR3 length: 13 amino acids. The CDR3 loop reads CASSDQGYNEQFF. The CDR3 DNA is TGCGCCAGCAGCGACCAGGGCTACAATGAGCAGTTCTTC.

This clone has only a few counts. The chain uses TRBV11-2 and TRBJ1-5; 7 bases agree with TRBD1. Germline-derived CDR1 and CDR2 are SGHAT and FQNNGV. There are 14 residues in the CDR3. V shed 3 bases and J 6 bases; nucleotides not matched to a gene: 5. The CDR3 DNA reads as TGTGCCAGCAGCTTGCGACAGGGAAGTCAGCCCCAGCATTTT. Translating gives CASSLRQGSQPQHF.

J is TRBJ1-3 and V is TRBV29-1, with D possibly matching TRBD1 (5 bases). The V end lost 8 bases, the J end lost 0 bases, and 14 bases lay between the germline ends. The germline V gene has CDR1 SQVTM and CDR2 ANQGSEA. The CDR3 has 14 residues. DNA of the CDR3: TGCAGCCCTTGGTGGGGCTTCTCTGGAAACACCATATATTTT. It translates to CSPWWGFSGNTIYF.

This chain connects TRBV10-2 to TRBJ1-5, with 9 nucleotides matching TRBD1. Germline trimming cut 2 bases from V and 5 bases from J; bases unmatched to any gene: 7. The CDR3 has 16 residues. The V gene's germline CDR1 is WSHSY and CDR2 SAAADI. The CDR3: CASSEAGQGGYQPQHF. The CDR3 DNA is TGCGCCAGCAGTGAGGCGGGACAGGGCGGCTATCAGCCCCAGCATTTT.

The rearrangement links TRBV29-1 to TRBJ1-1, with 8 bases aligning to TRBD1. V lost 4 bases and J lost 1; bases outside the gene matches: 5. CDR3 size: 14 residues. In germline, CDR1 is SQVTM, CDR2 ANQGSEA. This CDR3 is CSVGWGQANTEAFF. CDR3 DNA: TGCAGCGTTGGCTGGGGACAGGCGAACACTGAAGCTTTCTTT.